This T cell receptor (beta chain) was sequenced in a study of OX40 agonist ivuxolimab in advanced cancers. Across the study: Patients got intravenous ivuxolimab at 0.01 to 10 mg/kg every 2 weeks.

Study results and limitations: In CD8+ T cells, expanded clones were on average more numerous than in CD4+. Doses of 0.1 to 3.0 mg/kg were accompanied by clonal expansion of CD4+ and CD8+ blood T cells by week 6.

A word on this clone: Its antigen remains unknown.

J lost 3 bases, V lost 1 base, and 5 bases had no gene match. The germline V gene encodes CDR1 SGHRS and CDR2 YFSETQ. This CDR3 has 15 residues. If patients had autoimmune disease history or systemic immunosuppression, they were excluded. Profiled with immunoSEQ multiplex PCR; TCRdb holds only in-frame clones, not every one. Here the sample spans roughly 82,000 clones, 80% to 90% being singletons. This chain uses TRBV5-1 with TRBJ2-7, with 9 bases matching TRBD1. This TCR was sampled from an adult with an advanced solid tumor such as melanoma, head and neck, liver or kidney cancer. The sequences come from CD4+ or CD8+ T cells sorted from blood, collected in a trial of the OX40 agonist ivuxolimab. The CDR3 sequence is CASSLSGQGGYEQYF. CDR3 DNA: TGCGCCAGCAGCTTGTCGGGACAGGGAGGCTACGAGCAGTACTTC.